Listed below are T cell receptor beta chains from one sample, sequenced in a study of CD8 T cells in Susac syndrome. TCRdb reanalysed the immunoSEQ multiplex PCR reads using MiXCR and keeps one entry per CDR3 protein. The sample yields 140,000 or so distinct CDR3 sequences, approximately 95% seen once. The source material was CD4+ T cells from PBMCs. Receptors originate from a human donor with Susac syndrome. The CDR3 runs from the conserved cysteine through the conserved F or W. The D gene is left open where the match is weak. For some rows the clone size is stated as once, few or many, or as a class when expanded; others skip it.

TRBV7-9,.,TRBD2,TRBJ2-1,CASSRAGREGLYNEQFF,TGTGCCAGCAGCCGTGCGGGGCGGGAGGGCCTGTACAATGAGCAGTTCTTC
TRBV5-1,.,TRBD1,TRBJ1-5,CANRDRDFRSNQPQHF,TGCGCCAACCGGGACAGGGACTTTCGGAGCAATCAGCCCCAGCATTTT
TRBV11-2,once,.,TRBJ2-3,CASSLTVFTDTQYF,TGTGCCAGCAGCCTAACGGTTTTCACAGATACGCAGTATTTT
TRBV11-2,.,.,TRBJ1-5,CASSLADGNQPQHF,TGTGCCAGCAGCTTAGCCGACGGCAATCAGCCCCAGCATTTT
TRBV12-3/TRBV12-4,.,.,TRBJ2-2,CASKTGTAHTGELFF,TGTGCCAGCAAGACCGGGACGGCGCACACCGGGGAGCTGTTTTTT
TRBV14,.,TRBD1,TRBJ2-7,CASSVQGSPTYEQYF,TGTGCCAGCAGCGTACAGGGGAGCCCCACCTACGAGCAGTACTTC
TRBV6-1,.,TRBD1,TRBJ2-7,CASNPTRGQGSYEQYF,TGTGCCAGCAACCCAACCCGGGGACAGGGTTCCTACGAGCAGTACTTC
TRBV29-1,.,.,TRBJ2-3,CSVEGRASTDTQYF,TGCAGCGTTGAAGGGAGGGCCAGCACAGATACGCAGTATTTT
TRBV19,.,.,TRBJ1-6,CASSEQAPGALHF,TGTGCCAGTAGTGAACAGGCCCCCGGGGCCCTCCACTTT
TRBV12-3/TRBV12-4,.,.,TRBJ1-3,CASNHGPYSGNTIYF,TGTGCCAGCAACCATGGCCCCTACTCTGGAAACACCATATATTTT
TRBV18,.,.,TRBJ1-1,CASSRPGNTEAFF,TGTGCCAGCTCACGACCAGGGAACACTGAAGCTTTCTTT
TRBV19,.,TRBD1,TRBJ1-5,CASRTGAGERGNQPQHF,TGTGCCAGTAGGACAGGGGCGGGGGAACGCGGCAATCAGCCCCAGCATTTT
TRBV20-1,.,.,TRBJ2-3,CSAFEGGAGTLTDTQYF,TGCAGTGCTTTCGAGGGGGGGGCCGGGACACTCACAGATACGCAGTATTTT
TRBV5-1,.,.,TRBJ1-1,CASSLDDMNTEAFF,TGCGCCAGCAGCTTAGATGACATGAACACTGAAGCTTTCTTT
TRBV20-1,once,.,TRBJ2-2,CSARAHGVATGELFF,TGCAGTGCTAGAGCCCATGGTGTCGCCACCGGGGAGCTGTTTTTT
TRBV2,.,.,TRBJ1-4,CASSEDGASTNEKLFF,TGTGCCAGCAGTGAAGACGGGGCGTCTACTAATGAAAAACTGTTTTTT
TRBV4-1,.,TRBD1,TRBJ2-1,CASSRPGQGVNNEQFF,TGCGCCAGCAGCCGTCCGGGACAGGGGGTTAATAATGAGCAGTTCTTC
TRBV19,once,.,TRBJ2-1,CASSPQGALYNEQFF,TGTGCCAGTAGTCCCCAGGGTGCGCTATACAATGAGCAGTTCTTC
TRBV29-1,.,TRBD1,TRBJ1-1,CSVEGGQGGAFF,TGCAGCGTTGAAGGAGGACAGGGCGGAGCTTTCTTT
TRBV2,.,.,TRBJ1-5,CASSETVNQPQHF,TGTGCCAGCAGTGAGACAGTGAATCAGCCCCAGCATTTT
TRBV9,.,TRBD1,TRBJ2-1,CASSVLDRVNEQFF,TGTGCCAGCAGCGTACTGGACAGGGTGAATGAGCAGTTCTTC
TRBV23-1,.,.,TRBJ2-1,CASSRRGQSYNEQFF,TGCGCCAGCAGTCGTCGAGGACAATCCTACAATGAGCAGTTCTTC
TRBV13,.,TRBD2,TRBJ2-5,CASSPGGTSGGADETQYF,TGTGCCAGCAGCCCAGGCGGGACTAGCGGGGGGGCAGATGAGACCCAGTACTTC
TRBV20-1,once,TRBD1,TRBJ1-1,CSARPGTANTEAFF,TGCAGTGCTAGACCCGGGACAGCGAACACTGAAGCTTTCTTT
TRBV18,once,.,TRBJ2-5,CASSSGPQETQYF,TGTGCCAGCTCATCCGGGCCCCAAGAGACCCAGTACTTC
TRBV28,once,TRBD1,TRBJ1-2,CASRITLRGTGGIHGYTF,TGTGCCAGCAGGATTACCCTTAGGGGGACAGGGGGAATCCATGGCTACACCTTC
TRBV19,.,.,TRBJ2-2,CASSTSQTVAGELFF,TGTGCCAGTAGTACCTCACAAACAGTCGCCGGGGAGCTGTTTTTT
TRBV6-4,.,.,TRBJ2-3,CASSGGDATDTQYF,TGTGCCAGCAGTGGAGGGGACGCCACAGATACGCAGTATTTT
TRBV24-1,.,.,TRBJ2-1,CATSDGGVADEQFF,TGTGCCACAAGTGATGGAGGGGTAGCAGATGAGCAGTTCTTC